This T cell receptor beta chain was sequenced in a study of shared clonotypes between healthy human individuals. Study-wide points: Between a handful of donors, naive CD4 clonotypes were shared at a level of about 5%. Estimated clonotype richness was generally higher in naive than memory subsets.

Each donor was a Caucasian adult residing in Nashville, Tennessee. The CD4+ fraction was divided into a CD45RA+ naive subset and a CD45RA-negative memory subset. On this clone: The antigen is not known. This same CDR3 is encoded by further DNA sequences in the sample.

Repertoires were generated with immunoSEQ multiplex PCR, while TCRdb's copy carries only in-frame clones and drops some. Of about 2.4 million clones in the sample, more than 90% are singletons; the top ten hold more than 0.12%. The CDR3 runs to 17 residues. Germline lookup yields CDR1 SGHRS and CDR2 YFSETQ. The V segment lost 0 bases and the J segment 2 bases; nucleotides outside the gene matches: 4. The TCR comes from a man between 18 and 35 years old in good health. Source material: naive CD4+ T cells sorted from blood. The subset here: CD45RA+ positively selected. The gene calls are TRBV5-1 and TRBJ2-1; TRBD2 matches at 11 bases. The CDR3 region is CASSLGLAGGPYNEQFF. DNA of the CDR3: TGCGCCAGCAGCTTGGGTCTAGCGGGAGGTCCCTACAATGAGCAGTTCTTC.